This TCR beta chain was sequenced for a study of shared clonotypes between healthy human individuals. The overall study: Three plates each covered CD4 naive and memory; CD8 naive two, CD8 memory one.

Deep-level running was used for the assay. Assay used: immunoSEQ multiplex PCR; TCRdb lists only in-frame clones, some missing. Of about 2 million clones listed, about 95% are singletons. Naive CD8 populations comprised CD45RO-negative cells positively selected for CCR7, excluding terminally differentiated effector memory CD45RA+ cells. Study-level findings and limits: A handful of donors had about 5% of their naive CD4 clonotypes in common.

V gave up 6 bases and J gave up 0 bases; unmatched junction bases: 10. This CDR3 has 16 amino acids. CDR1 is MNHEY and CDR2 is SMNVEV in the germline V gene (reference sequence). Worth noting for this clone: Its antigen is not identified.

The sequenced sample was naive CD8+ T cells sorted from blood. The gene calls are TRBV27 and TRBJ2-7, with TRBD1 matching over 8 bases. This TCR came from a man in his late teens or twenties in good health. CDR3 sequence reads: CASSPSRGLVSYEQYF. CDR3 bases: TGTGCCAGCAGCCCTAGCAGGGGGCTAGTCTCCTACGAGCAGTACTTC.